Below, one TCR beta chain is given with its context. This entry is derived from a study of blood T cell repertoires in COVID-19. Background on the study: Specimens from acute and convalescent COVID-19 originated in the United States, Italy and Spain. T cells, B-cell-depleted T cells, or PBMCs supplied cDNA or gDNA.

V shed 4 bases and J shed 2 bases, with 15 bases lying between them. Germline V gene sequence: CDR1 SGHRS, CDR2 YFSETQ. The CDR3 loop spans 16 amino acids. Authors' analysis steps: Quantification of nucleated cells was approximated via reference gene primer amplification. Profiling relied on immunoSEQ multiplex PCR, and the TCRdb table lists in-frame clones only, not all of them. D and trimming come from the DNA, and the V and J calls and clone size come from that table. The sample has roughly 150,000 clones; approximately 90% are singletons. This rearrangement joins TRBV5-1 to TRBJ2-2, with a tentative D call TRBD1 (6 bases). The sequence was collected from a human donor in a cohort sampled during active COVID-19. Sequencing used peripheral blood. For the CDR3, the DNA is TGCGCCAGCAGCAGAGAAACAGGGCGAAACACCGGGGAGCTGTTTTTT. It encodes CASSRETGRNTGELFF.